Listed here is a single T cell receptor (beta chain). Per the study methods: Amplified reference gene primers provided the basis for estimating nucleated cell counts. TCRdb's table, derived via immunoSEQ multiplex PCR, lists solely in-frame clones and lacks some. The V and J calls and clone size come from that table; D and trimming were worked out from the DNA. The table lists about 100,000 clones, roughly 87% of them singletons, with 7% to 9.5% in the top ten. The data originate from a study of blood T cell repertoires in COVID-19. Study background: Whether acute or convalescent, the COVID-19 samples came from the United States, Italy and Spain. From T cells, B-cell-depleted T cells, or PBMCs came the material, which was cDNA or gDNA.

The CDR3 totals 12 residues. V lost 5 bases, J lost 4 bases, and 8 bases lay in between. Germline CDR1 reads MDHEN; CDR2 reads SYDVKM. The origin of this receptor is a man between 25 and 39 years old in a cohort sampled during active COVID-19. The V and J genes are TRBV28 and TRBJ1-1; D gene ambiguous. The sequencing input was peripheral blood. This CDR3 is CASSPRRTEAFF. The CDR3 DNA sequence: TGTGCCAGCAGTCCGAGGCGCACTGAAGCTTTCTTT.